Each of the 12 T cell receptor beta chains below was sequenced from the same sample in a study of T cell repertoires in cytomegalovirus infection. These receptors have no known antigen. TCRdb reprocessed the reads via MiXCR and lists one record per CDR3 protein. The sample lists 60,000 to 80,000 distinct CDR3 sequences; 20% were seen once. The material sequenced was CD8+ T cells from cultured PBMCs, taken from culture after CMV antigen stimulation. The receptors originated from a human donor in good health (CMV status not recorded). Some clones in this sample may be carry-over from other donors' samples.

The chain uses TRBV6-5 and TRBJ2-7; 9 bases align to TRBD1. Germline CDR1 MNHEY, CDR2 SVGAGI. The CDR3 is 14 amino acids. After removal of 6 bases from V and 3 bases from J, the junction contained 6 bases not matched to a gene. CDR3 nucleotides: TGTGCCAGCAGCCGGGACAGGGCTGTCTACGAGCAGTACTTC. It specifies CASSRDRAVYEQYF.

The sample holds one count of this clonotype. The chain recombines TRBV7-2 with TRBJ1-6; TRBD1 matches 7 bases. In germline, CDR1 is SGHTA, CDR2 FQGNSA. Unmatched junction bases numbered 7, after V lost 1 base and J lost 7 bases. The CDR3 sequence is 16 residues long. In nucleotides, the CDR3 is TGTGCCAGCAGCTTAGGAAGACAGGGAAGGAATTCACCCCTCCACTTT. Translating it yields CASSLGRQGRNSPLHF.

This clonotype was seen more than once but under ten times. The chain couples TRBV12-3 or TRBV12-4 to TRBJ1-2, with 9 bases aligning to TRBD1. The CDR3 consists of 16 residues. V lost 2 bases to trimming and J lost 8 bases; unmatched junction nucleotides: 12. CDR3 residues: CASSLTSLGQGRGYTF. The DNA of the CDR3 is TGTGCCAGCAGTTTAACATCCCTGGGACAGGGAAGAGGCTACACCTTC.

This clonotype turned up a few times. The genes are TRBV10-3 and TRBJ1-2, with a weak D call TRBD1 (5 bases). The CDR3 has 16 amino acids. Per germline, CDR1 ENHRY and CDR2 SYGVKD. Trimming took off 0 bases at V and 4 bases at J, with 15 bases between the two ends. The CDR3 coding sequence is TGTGCCATCAGTGAGTCGAAAGCCTCCAGGGTCTATGGCTACACCTTC. It encodes CAISESKASRVYGYTF.

This clonotype was recorded only once. The V and J genes are TRBV9 and TRBJ1-5, with D hard to call. V gave up 0 bases and J gave up 4 bases, with 8 bases separating them. The length of the CDR3 is 14 residues. The germline CDR1 and CDR2 sequences are SGDLS and YYNGEE. CDR3 DNA sequence: TGTGCCAGCAGCGTAGGGCACGGGAATCAGCCCCAGCATTTT. It translates to CASSVGHGNQPQHF.

The CDR3 DNA is TGTGCCAGCAGTCTCCTTAGCGGGGGGGCCCCGGAGACCCAGTACTTC. Translation: CASSLLSGGAPETQYF. The chain is built from TRBV12-3 or TRBV12-4 and TRBJ2-5; 11 nucleotides align to TRBD2. V shed 5 bases, J shed 5 bases, and the junction held 10 bases outside the gene matches. The CDR3 runs to 16 residues.

This clonotype has a handful of counts. The rearrangement uses TRBV7-2 and TRBJ1-1; D might be TRBD1 (6 bases). Germline-derived CDR1 and CDR2 are SGHTA and FQGNSA. Trimming stripped 8 bases from V and 0 bases from J, with 16 bases between. The CDR3 loop spans 15 amino acids. The CDR3 loop reads CASGPPRTVNTEAFF. As DNA, the CDR3 is TGTGCCAGCGGCCCCCCCCGGACAGTGAACACTGAAGCTTTCTTT.

The chain carries TRBV7-2 and TRBJ2-7; D unclear. The CDR3 has 11 amino acids. The ends were cut back, 2 bases at V and 5 bases at J, with 4 bases in the middle. Germline lookup yields CDR1 SGHTA and CDR2 FQGNSA. The CDR3 DNA follows: TGTGCCAGCAGCTTACTCCACGAGCAGTACTTC. Encoded protein: CASSLLHEQYF.

The chain combines TRBV5-6 with TRBJ1-4; D not certain. From germline, CDR1 is SGHDT and CDR2 YYEEEE. The CDR3 is 16 amino acids. The germline V and J ends were trimmed by 0 bases and 4 bases, with 13 bases remaining between them. CDR3 sequence reads: CASSLAGTALNEKLFF. The CDR3, as DNA: TGTGCCAGCAGCTTGGCCGGAACAGCCCTTAATGAAAAACTGTTTTTT.

The chain uses TRBV28 and TRBJ1-2, with a tentative D call TRBD1 (5 bases). Germline CDR1 MDHEN, CDR2 SYDVKM. The CDR3 has 13 residues. The ends were cut back, 5 bases at V and 4 bases at J, with 11 bases in the middle. CDR3 amino acids: CASSTHGTYGYTF. In DNA form, the CDR3 reads TGTGCCAGCAGTACTCACGGGACCTATGGCTACACCTTC.

Concerning this clonotype: A much larger clone sits a single nucleotide away, making a read error possible. V usage is TRBV28 and J usage is TRBJ1-5; D unclear. The end of the DNA fits TRBJ2-3 better, so the J call may be wrong. This CDR3 spans 15 amino acids. Germline CDR1 and CDR2: MDHEN and SYDVKM. In DNA, the CDR3 is TGTGCCAGCAGTTTAAGCCAGGCGAGCAATCAGCCCCAGTATTTT. Translated: CASSLSQASNQPQYF.

The rearrangement links TRBV7-8 to TRBJ1-5, with D hard to call. This CDR3 region has 12 residues. Germline-derived CDR1 and CDR2 are SGHVS and FQNEAQ. V dropped 5 bases and J dropped 4 bases, with 6 bases sitting between them. CDR3 coding DNA: TGTGCCAGCAGCGCCGAGAATCAGCCCCAGCATTTT. Protein product: CASSAENQPQHF. The full variable domain, in which reference TRBV7-8 and TRBJ1-5 provide the parts outside the CDR3, is GAGVSQSPRYKVAKRGQDVALRCDPISGHVSLFWYQQALGQGPEFLTYFQNEAQLDKSGLPSDRFFAERPEGSVSTLKIQRTQQEDSAVYLCASSAENQPQHFGDGTRLSIL.